What follows are 30 T cell receptor beta chains derived from one specimen sequenced in a study of cytomegalovirus exposure and HLA in healthy donors. It was with 60 Vbeta and 13 Jbeta primers that the PCR ran. Method: immunoSEQ multiplex PCR; TCRdb's copy keeps in-frame clones and lacks some. The sample carries about 200,000 clones, 75% to 90% recorded once. The sample taken for sequencing was PBMCs. The receptor set was obtained from a woman aged 30 to 39 in good health and CMV-seronegative.

The CDR3 bases are TGTGCCAGTAGTATAGGGGCAGATAAACAAGAGACCCAGTACTTC. It specifies CASSIGADKQETQYF. The gene calls are TRBV19 and TRBJ2-5; D remains ambiguous. CDR1 and CDR2 (germline): LNHDA, SQIVND (reference sequence). The CDR3 runs to 15 residues. Trimming removed 1 base from V and 2 bases from J, with 11 bases in between.

The chain recombines TRBV29-1 with TRBJ2-7; D is unclear. CDR1 and CDR2 (germline): SQVTM, ANQGSEA. Trimming took 7 bases from V and 0 from J, leaving 10 bases between them. CDR3 length: 12 residues. CDR3 bases: TGCAGCGGGGCCTTGTCCTCCTACGAGCAGTACTTC. Encoded protein: CSGALSSYEQYF.

This clone was picked up one time. The chain combines TRBV19 with TRBJ2-2, with D possibly being TRBD1 (6 bases). The CDR3 runs to 15 residues. Germline V gene data show CDR1 as LNHDA and CDR2 as SQIVND (reference sequence). Trimming removed 7 bases at V and 6 bases at J, with 18 bases between. Here the CDR3 reads CASTTGQLFAGELFF. The CDR3 nucleotides are TGTGCCAGTACCACTGGACAGCTCTTTGCCGGGGAGCTGTTTTTT. Full variable domain (rest looked up from reference TRBV19 and TRBJ2-2): DGGITQSPKYLFRKEGQNVTLSCEQNLNHDAMYWYRQDPGQGLRLIYYSQIVNDFQKGDIAEGYSVSREKKESFPLTVTSAQKNPTAFYLCASTTGQLFAGELFFGEGSRLTVL.

The chain links TRBV29-1 to TRBJ2-7, with TRBD1 matching over 8 bases. The J segment lost 0 bases and the V segment lost 1 base, leaving 8 bases of the junction unmatched. Per germline, CDR1 SQVTM and CDR2 ANQGSEA. The CDR3 contains 16 residues. In DNA form, the CDR3 reads TGCAGCGTTGAAGTCCAGCCAGGGGGCCTCTCCTACGAGCAGTACTTC. Translated: CSVEVQPGGLSYEQYF.

The V and J genes are TRBV5-1 and TRBJ1-5, with D hard to call. V was trimmed by 0 bases and J by 4 bases, leaving 11 bases between them. Germline CDR1 is SGHRS and CDR2 is YFSETQ. This CDR3 contains 15 residues. The CDR3 loop is CASSLGPGLNQPQHF. The CDR3 DNA follows: TGCGCCAGCAGCTTGGGCCCGGGGTTAAATCAGCCCCAGCATTTT.

The rearrangement links TRBV4-1 to TRBJ2-6, with a possible D match to TRBD2 (5 bases). Trimming took off 1 base at V and 0 bases at J, with 7 bases between the two ends. This CDR3 region has 16 residues. CDR1 and CDR2 (germline): MGHRA, YSYEKL. CDR3 nucleotides: TGCGCCAGCAGCCAAGGGAGCGGCTCTGGGGCCAACGTCCTGACTTTC. Translation: CASSQGSGSGANVLTF.

The chain couples TRBV28 to TRBJ2-7, with D unclear. The length of the CDR3 is 13 residues. The germline CDR1 and CDR2 sequences are MDHEN and SYDVKM. Trimming pared 3 bases from V and 4 bases from J, leaving 10 bases between. The CDR3 sequence is CASSLPDIYEQYF. CDR3 coding DNA: TGTGCCAGCAGTTTGCCAGACATTTACGAGCAGTACTTC.

The chain is built from TRBV19 and TRBJ2-7; tentatively, D is TRBD2 (6 bases). The V gene lost 3 bases and the J gene lost 1 base, with 13 bases spanning the gap. The CDR3 is 15 residues long. CDR1 LNHDA and CDR2 SQIVND come from the germline V gene (reference sequence). The CDR3 loop is CASSILASESYEQYF. In DNA form, the CDR3 reads TGTGCCAGTAGTATTCTGGCTAGCGAGTCCTACGAGCAGTACTTC.

This rearrangement joins TRBV6-1 to TRBJ2-1, with a possible D match to TRBD2 (5 bases). The CDR3 consists of 15 residues. The germline V gene encodes CDR1 MNHNS and CDR2 SASEGT. V shed 7 bases and J shed 0 bases, with 13 bases lying between them. DNA for the CDR3: TGTGCCAGCACCTACTATACTAGCTCCTACAATGAGCAGTTCTTC. Its protein is CASTYYTSSYNEQFF.

This clone was counted a single time. The CDR3 loop is CASRPSKWGRADTQYF. The CDR3 DNA reads as TGTGCCAGCAGACCCTCGAAGTGGGGGAGGGCTGATACGCAGTATTTT. V is TRBV7-2 and J is TRBJ2-3, with 7 bases matching TRBD2. V shed 6 bases and J 6 bases; nucleotides not matched to a gene: 15. The length of the CDR3 is 16 residues. Germline loops: CDR1 SGHTA, CDR2 FQGNSA.

This chain uses TRBV25-1 with TRBJ2-7, with D unresolved. Germline V gene data show CDR1 as MGHDK and CDR2 as SYGVNS. Trimming removed 3 bases at V and 6 bases at J, with 3 bases between. This CDR3 is 10 amino acids long. The CDR3 spells CASSDSEQYF. The CDR3 DNA reads as TGTGCCAGCAGTGATAGCGAGCAGTACTTC.

This clone was detected a few times. This rearrangement joins TRBV11-2 to TRBJ1-2; tentatively, D is TRBD1 (5 bases). The CDR3 has 16 residues. Trimming took off 1 base at V and 0 bases at J, with 12 bases between the two ends. From germline, CDR1 is SGHAT and CDR2 FQNNGV. The CDR3 is CASSLVGDRSNYGYTF. The CDR3 DNA sequence: TGTGCCAGCAGCTTAGTTGGAGACAGATCTAACTATGGCTACACCTTC.

About this clone itself: Compared with germline, one end of the junction differs, possibly owing to a read error. The gene calls are TRBV2 and TRBJ2-1; TRBD2 aligns across 13 bases. CDR1 and CDR2 from the germline V gene are SNHLY and FYNNEI. CDR3 length equals 18 residues. CDR3: CASGERDIRTSGRREQFF. In DNA form, the CDR3 reads TGTGCCAGCGGTGAAAGAGACATCCGGACTAGCGGGAGACGAGAGCAGTTCTTC.

This chain connects TRBV10-3 to TRBJ2-1; 10 bases align to TRBD2. The CDR3 extends over 16 amino acids. Unmatched junction bases numbered 5, after V lost 3 bases and J lost 3 bases. Germline V lookup: CDR1 ENHRY, CDR2 SYGVKD. The chain's CDR3 is CAISENSGRNYNEQFF. The CDR3 DNA is TGTGCCATCAGTGAAAATAGCGGGAGGAACTACAATGAGCAGTTCTTC.

The rearrangement links TRBV6-1 to TRBJ2-1; no reliable D call. V shed 5 bases and J shed 8 bases, with 10 bases lying between them. The CDR3 is made up of 12 amino acids. The germline V gene encodes CDR1 MNHNS and CDR2 SASEGT. CDR3 amino acids: CASSTSVYEQFF. CDR3 DNA sequence: TGTGCCAGCAGTACCAGCGTGTATGAGCAGTTCTTC.

This chain uses TRBV28 with TRBJ1-2; 9 bases align to TRBD1. The V gene's germline CDR1 is MDHEN and CDR2 SYDVKM. V was clipped by 10 bases and J by 5 bases; unmatched bases: 8. The CDR3 is 13 residues long. The CDR3 is CAIKDRGGYGYTF. The CDR3 DNA is TGTGCCATAAAGGACAGGGGTGGTTATGGCTACACCTTC.

The chain uses TRBV12-2 and TRBJ1-1. TRBV12-2 is a pseudogene locus. The CDR3 totals 15 residues. The CDR3 coding sequence is TGTGCAAGTCGCTTAGTGGAGGGAACGAACACTGAAGCTTTCTTT. Protein sequence: CASRLVEGTNTEAFF.

The chain couples TRBV7-2 to TRBJ2-1, with a weak D call TRBD2 (7 bases). CDR1 and CDR2 (germline): SGHTA, FQGNSA. The CDR3 is 15 amino acids. The V and J ends lost 2 bases and 2 bases respectively, with 10 bases between them. The CDR3 spells CASSLWGGAYNEQFF. In DNA, the CDR3 is TGTGCCAGCAGCTTATGGGGGGGCGCCTACAATGAGCAGTTCTTC. The variable domain in full, with the rest retrieved from reference TRBV7-2 and TRBJ2-1, is GAGVSQSPSNKVTEKGKDVELRCDPISGHTALYWYRQSLGQGLEFLIYFQGNSAPDKSGLPSDRFSAERTGGSVSTLTIQRTQQEDSAVYLCASSLWGGAYNEQFFGPGTRLTVL.

This clone showed up just a few times. The chain joins TRBV27 to TRBJ2-1, with 10 bases aligning to TRBD1. The germline V gene has CDR1 MNHEY and CDR2 SMNVEV (reference sequence). The CDR3 runs to 14 residues. Trimming removed 2 bases from V and 9 bases from J; junction bases left unmatched: 4. In DNA form, the CDR3 reads TGTGCCAGCAGTTTAGTTTGGACAGGGGGTGAGCAGTTCTTC. Its translation: CASSLVWTGGEQFF.

The chain couples TRBV30 to TRBJ2-5; D is possibly TRBD1 (7 bases). The DNA end favors TRBJ2-7, so the J call may be wrong. CDR1 is GTSNPN, CDR2 SVGIG, per germline (reference sequence). The CDR3 has 11 residues. CDR3 DNA sequence: TGTGCCTGGAGCAGGGGGGACGAGCAGTACTTC. Translated: CAWSRGDEQYF.

This clone was observed a handful of times. The V gene is TRBV18, the J gene TRBJ2-7, with D possibly being TRBD2 (5 bases). The germline gives CDR1 KGHSH, CDR2 LQKENI. There are 16 residues in the CDR3. V dropped 4 bases and J dropped 3 bases, with 19 bases sitting between them. The CDR3 spells CASSHGVGEGRYEQYF. CDR3 nucleotide sequence: TGTGCCAGCTCACATGGTGTTGGCGAGGGCCGCTACGAGCAGTACTTC.

The J gene is TRBJ2-3, the V gene TRBV5-1; TRBD2 matches at 15 bases. The CDR3 sequence is 16 residues long. Germline-derived CDR1 and CDR2 are SGHRS and YFSETQ. The V gene end was trimmed by 4 bases and the J gene end by 4 bases; junction bases not matched to a gene: 4. CDR3 sequence (DNA): TGCGCCAGCAGCATGAGGACTAGCGGGAGGGCAGATACGCAGTATTTT. Protein sequence: CASSMRTSGRADTQYF.

The genes are TRBV27 and TRBJ2-5; D may be TRBD2 (6 bases). The CDR3 covers 12 residues. The germline gives CDR1 MNHEY, CDR2 SMNVEV (reference sequence). Trimming took off 8 bases at V and 7 bases at J, with 14 bases between the two ends. In nucleotides, the CDR3 is TGTGCCAGCCGGACTGCCGGGGGGACCCAGTACTTC. It is translated as CASRTAGGTQYF.

The rearrangement uses TRBV4-1 and TRBJ2-3; 7 bases line up with TRBD2. Germline-derived CDR1 and CDR2 are MGHRA and YSYEKL. The junction had 10 bases not matched to a gene; V was cut back by 4 bases and J by 6 bases. This CDR3 spans 15 amino acids. The CDR3 sequence is CASSRQLVGGDTQYF. The CDR3 DNA sequence: TGCGCCAGCAGCCGACAACTAGTGGGGGGGGATACGCAGTATTTT.

J is TRBJ2-3 and V is TRBV21-1; the table's TRBD1 call for D was not verified on the DNA. TRBV21-1 is a recognized pseudogene. The CDR3 spans 14 residues. CDR3 residues: CASSKGTGRCTQYF. The CDR3 DNA follows: TGTGCCAGCAGCAAAGGAACAGGGCGTTGTACGCAGTATTTT.

The V gene is TRBV6-5, the J gene TRBJ2-1, with D tentatively TRBD1 (6 bases). V lost 2 bases to trimming and J lost 0 bases, with 11 bases between them. CDR3 length: 16 amino acids. Germline CDR1 reads MNHEY; CDR2 reads SVGAGI. The CDR3 DNA follows: TGTGCCAGCAGTTACGAGGACAGAAACTCCTACAATGAGCAGTTCTTC. Amino acid sequence: CASSYEDRNSYNEQFF.

This clone was observed once. V usage is TRBV28 and J usage is TRBJ1-5; 9 bases align to TRBD1. The V gene end was trimmed by 5 bases and the J gene end by 7 bases; junction bases not matched to a gene: 9. The CDR3 is made up of 15 amino acids. CDR1 is MDHEN, CDR2 SYDVKM, per germline. The CDR3 spells CASSTPGQGRQPQHF. The CDR3 nucleotides read TGTGCCAGCAGTACTCCGGGACAGGGTAGGCAGCCCCAGCATTTT.

V and J are TRBV7-9 and TRBJ2-3, with 11 bases identical to TRBD1. The CDR3 consists of 17 residues. The V gene's germline CDR1 is SEHNR and CDR2 FQNEAQ (reference sequence). V lost 5 bases, J lost 3 bases, and 10 bases stayed unmatched. The CDR3 DNA follows: TGTGCCAGCAGCCCACCTAGGGACAGGGGGTGGACAGATACGCAGTATTTT. This translates into CASSPPRDRGWTDTQYF.

The chain joins TRBV27 to TRBJ1-6; TRBD1 matches 7 bases. Germline assignment: CDR1 MNHEY and CDR2 SMNVEV (reference sequence). V dropped 3 bases and J dropped 6; count of bases not matched to a gene: 2. This CDR3 has 14 amino acids. The CDR3 nucleotides read TGTGCCAGCAGTTTGACAGGGTTTAATTCACCCCTCCACTTT. Encoded protein: CASSLTGFNSPLHF.

The gene calls are TRBV28 and TRBJ1-5, with TRBD1 identical over 7 bases. V was pared by 0 bases and J by 1 base, with 3 bases of the junction left unmatched. There are 16 residues in the CDR3. CDR1 is MDHEN, CDR2 SYDVKM, per germline. The CDR3, as DNA: TGTGCCAGCAGTTTATGGGGCAGGGGGAGCAATCAGCCCCAGCATTTT. It yields the protein CASSLWGRGSNQPQHF.